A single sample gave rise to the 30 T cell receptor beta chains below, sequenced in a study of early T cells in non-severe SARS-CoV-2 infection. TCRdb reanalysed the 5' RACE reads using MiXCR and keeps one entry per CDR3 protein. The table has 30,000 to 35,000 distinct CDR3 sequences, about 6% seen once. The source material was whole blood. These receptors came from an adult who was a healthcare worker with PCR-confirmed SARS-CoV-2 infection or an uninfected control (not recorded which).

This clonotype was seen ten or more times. The chain's CDR3 is CASSQGSPFSYAEAFF. Written as DNA, the CDR3 is TGCGCCAGCAGCCAGGGGTCCCCCTTTAGTTACGCTGAAGCTTTCTTT. This chain connects TRBV4-1 to TRBJ1-1, with D unresolved. Trimming removed 3 bases at V and 6 bases at J, with 20 bases between. In germline, CDR1 is MGHRA, CDR2 YSYEKL. CDR3 length: 16 amino acids.

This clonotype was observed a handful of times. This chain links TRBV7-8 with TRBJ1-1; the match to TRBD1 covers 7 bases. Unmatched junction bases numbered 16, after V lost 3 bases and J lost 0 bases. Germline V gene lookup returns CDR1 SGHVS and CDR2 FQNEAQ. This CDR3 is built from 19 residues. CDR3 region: CASSFLGPRDRRMNTEAFF. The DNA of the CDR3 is TGTGCCAGCAGCTTTTTAGGGCCCCGGGACAGAAGAATGAACACTGAAGCTTTCTTT. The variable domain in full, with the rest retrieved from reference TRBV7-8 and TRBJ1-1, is GAGVSQSPRYKVAKRGQDVALRCDPISGHVSLFWYQQALGQGPEFLTYFQNEAQLDKSGLPSDRFFAERPEGSVSTLKIQRTQQEDSAVYLCASSFLGPRDRRMNTEAFFGQGTRLTVV.

CDR3 sequence reads: CASSTGQGVEGNTIYF. CDR3 nucleotide sequence: TGCGCCAGCAGCACGGGACAGGGGGTAGAAGGAAACACCATATATTTT. The rearrangement joins TRBV5-1 to TRBJ1-3, with TRBD1 matching over 11 bases. Per germline, CDR1 SGHRS and CDR2 YFSETQ. There are 16 residues in the CDR3. V shed 4 bases, J shed 4 bases, and the junction held 7 bases outside the gene matches.

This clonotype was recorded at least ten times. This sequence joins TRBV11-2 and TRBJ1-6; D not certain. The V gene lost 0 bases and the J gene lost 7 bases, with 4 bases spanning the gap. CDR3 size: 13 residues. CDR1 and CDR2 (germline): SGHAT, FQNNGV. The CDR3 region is CASSLEANSPLHF. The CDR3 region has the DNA TGTGCCAGCAGCTTAGAGGCCAATTCACCCCTCCACTTT.

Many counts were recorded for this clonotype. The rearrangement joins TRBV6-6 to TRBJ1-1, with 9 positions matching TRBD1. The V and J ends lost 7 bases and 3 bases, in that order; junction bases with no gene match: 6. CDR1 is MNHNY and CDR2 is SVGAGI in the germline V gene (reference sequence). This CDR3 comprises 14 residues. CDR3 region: CASNPQGADTEAFF. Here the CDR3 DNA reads TGTGCCAGCAACCCACAGGGGGCGGACACTGAAGCTTTCTTT.

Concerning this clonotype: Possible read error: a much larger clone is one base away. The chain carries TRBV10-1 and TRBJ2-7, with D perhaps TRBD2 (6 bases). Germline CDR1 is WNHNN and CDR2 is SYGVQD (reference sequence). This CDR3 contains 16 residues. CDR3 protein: CARKKVSGKISYEQHF. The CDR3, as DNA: TGCGCCAGAAAGAAAGTTAGCGGTAAGATATCCTACGAGCAGCACTTC.

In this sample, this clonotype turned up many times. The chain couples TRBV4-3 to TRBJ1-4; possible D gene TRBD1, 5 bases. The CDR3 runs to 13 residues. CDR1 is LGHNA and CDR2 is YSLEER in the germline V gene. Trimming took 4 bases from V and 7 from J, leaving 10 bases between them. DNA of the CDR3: TGCGCCAGCAGCCTGTCAGGGAGTGAAAAACTGTTTTTT. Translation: CASSLSGSEKLFF.

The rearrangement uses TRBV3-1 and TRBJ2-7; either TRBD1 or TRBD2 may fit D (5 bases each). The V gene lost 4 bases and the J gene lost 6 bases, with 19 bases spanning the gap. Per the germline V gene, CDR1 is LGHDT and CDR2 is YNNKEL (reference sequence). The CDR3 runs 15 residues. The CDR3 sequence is CASSPLLVGASEQYF. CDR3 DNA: TGTGCCAGCAGCCCCTTACTAGTTGGGGCCTCCGAGCAGTACTTC.

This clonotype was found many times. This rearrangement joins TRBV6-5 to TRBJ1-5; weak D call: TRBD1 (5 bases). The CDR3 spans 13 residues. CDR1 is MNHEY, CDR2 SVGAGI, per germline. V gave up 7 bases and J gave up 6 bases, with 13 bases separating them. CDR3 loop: CASTRGSGQPQHF. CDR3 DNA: TGTGCCAGCACGCGGGGGTCGGGTCAGCCCCAGCATTTT.

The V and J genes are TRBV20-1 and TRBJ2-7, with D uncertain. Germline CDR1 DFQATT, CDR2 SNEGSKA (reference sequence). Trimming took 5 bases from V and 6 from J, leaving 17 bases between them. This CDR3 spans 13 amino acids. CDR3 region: CSAPSQDHLEQYF. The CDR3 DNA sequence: TGCAGTGCTCCGTCCCAGGACCACCTCGAGCAGTACTTC.

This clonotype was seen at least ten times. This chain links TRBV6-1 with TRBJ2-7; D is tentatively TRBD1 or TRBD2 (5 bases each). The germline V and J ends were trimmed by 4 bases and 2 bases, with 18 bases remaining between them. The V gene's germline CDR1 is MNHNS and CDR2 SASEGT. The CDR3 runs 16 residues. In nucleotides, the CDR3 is TGTGCCAGCAGTGGGGGCGGACGAGGGGTGGCCTACGAGCAGTACTTC. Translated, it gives CASSGGGRGVAYEQYF.

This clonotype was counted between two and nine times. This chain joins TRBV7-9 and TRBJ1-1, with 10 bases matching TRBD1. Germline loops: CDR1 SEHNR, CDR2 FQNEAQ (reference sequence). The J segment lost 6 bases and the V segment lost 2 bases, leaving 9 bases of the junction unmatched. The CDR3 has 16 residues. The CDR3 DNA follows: TGTGCCAGCAGCTTATATGGGACAGGGGTTTGGGCTGAAGCTTTCTTT. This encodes CASSLYGTGVWAEAFF.

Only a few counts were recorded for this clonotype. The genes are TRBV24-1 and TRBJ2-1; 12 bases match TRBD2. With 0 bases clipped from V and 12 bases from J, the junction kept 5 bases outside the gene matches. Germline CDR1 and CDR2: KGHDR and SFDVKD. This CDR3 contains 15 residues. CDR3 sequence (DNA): TGTGCCACCAGTGATTTGACTAGCGGGGGGTTTGGGCAGTTCTTC. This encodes CATSDLTSGGFGQFF.

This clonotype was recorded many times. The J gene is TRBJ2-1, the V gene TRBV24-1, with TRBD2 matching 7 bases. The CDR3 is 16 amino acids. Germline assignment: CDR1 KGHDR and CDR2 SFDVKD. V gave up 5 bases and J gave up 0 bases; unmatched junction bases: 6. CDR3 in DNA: TGTGCCACCAGTGCCAAGAGCGGGGCCTCCTACAATGAGCAGTTCTTC. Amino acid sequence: CATSAKSGASYNEQFF.

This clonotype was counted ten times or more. Written as DNA, the CDR3 is TGTGCCAGCTCACAGGGACAGAACACTGAAGCTTTCTTT. This gives the protein CASSQGQNTEAFF. The J gene is TRBJ1-1, the V gene TRBV18, with TRBD1 as a possible D gene (6 bases). Germline CDR1 is KGHSH and CDR2 is LQKENI. The CDR3 loop spans 13 amino acids. V was trimmed by 4 bases and J by 1 base, leaving 7 bases between them.

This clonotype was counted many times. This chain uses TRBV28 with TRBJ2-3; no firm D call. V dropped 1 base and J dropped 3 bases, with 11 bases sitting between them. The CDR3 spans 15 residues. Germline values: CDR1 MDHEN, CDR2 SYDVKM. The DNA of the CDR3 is TGTGCCAGCAGTTTATTTCGTGACACTACAGATACGCAGTATTTT. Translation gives CASSLFRDTTDTQYF.

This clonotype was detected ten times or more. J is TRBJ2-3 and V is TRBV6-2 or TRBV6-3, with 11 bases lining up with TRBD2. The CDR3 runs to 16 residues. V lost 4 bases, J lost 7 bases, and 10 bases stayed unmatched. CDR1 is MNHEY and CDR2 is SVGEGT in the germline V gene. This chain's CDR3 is CASSSSLAGGPNTQYF. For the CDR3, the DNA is TGTGCCAGCAGTTCCTCTTTAGCGGGGGGGCCTAATACGCAGTATTTT.

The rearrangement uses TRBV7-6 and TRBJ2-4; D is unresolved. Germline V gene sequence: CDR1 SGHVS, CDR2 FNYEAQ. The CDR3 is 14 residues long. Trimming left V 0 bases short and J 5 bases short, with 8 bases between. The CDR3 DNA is TGTGCCAGCAGCTTAGCGGGAAAGGAAAACATTCAGTACTTC. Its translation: CASSLAGKENIQYF.

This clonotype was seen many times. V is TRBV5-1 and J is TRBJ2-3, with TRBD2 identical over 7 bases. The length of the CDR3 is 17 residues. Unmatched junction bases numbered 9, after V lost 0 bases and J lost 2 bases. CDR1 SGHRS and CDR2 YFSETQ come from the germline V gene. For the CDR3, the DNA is TGCGCCAGCAGCTTGGACCCCCCGACTAGCCCCACAGATACGCAGTATTTT. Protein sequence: CASSLDPPTSPTDTQYF.

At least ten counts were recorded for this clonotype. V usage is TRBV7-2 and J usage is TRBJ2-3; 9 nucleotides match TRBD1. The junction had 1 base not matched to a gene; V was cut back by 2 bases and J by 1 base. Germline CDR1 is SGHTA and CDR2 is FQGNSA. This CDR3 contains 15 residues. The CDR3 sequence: CASSLRTGGTDTQYF. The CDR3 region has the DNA TGTGCCAGCAGCTTACGGACAGGGGGCACAGATACGCAGTATTTT.

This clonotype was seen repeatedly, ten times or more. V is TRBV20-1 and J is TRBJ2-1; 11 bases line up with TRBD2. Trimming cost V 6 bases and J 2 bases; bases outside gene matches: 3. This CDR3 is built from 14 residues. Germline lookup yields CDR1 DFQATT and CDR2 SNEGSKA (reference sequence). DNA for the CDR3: TGCAGTGCCAAACTAGCGGGGGCCTACAATGAGCAGTTCTTC. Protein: CSAKLAGAYNEQFF.

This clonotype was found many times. The CDR3 here is CASSLSPPPSNEQFF. The CDR3 DNA reads as TGTGCCAGCAGTTTATCCCCCCCTCCAAGCAATGAGCAGTTCTTC. This chain joins TRBV28 and TRBJ2-1; D is uncertain. The V gene's germline CDR1 is MDHEN and CDR2 SYDVKM. The CDR3 runs to 15 residues. The germline V and J ends were trimmed by 1 base and 6 bases, with 13 bases remaining between them.

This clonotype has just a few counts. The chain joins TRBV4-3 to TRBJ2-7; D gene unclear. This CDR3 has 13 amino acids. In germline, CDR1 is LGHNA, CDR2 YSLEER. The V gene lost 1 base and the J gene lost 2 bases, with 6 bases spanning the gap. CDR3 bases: TGCGCCAGCAGCCAAGGACCTGCCTACGAGCAGTACTTC. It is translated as CASSQGPAYEQYF.

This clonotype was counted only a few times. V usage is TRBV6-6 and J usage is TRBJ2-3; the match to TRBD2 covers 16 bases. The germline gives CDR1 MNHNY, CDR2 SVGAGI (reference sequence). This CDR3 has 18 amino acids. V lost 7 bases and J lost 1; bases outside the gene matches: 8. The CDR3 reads CASTRGLAGGPGTDTQYF. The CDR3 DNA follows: TGTGCCAGCACCAGGGGACTAGCGGGGGGGCCTGGCACAGATACGCAGTATTTT.

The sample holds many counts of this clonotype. CDR3 bases: TGCGCCAGCAGTGAATCAGCGGGGGGGACAGATACGCAGTATTTT. It is translated as CASSESAGGTDTQYF. J is TRBJ2-3 and V is TRBV10-1, with 10 bases aligning to TRBD2. This CDR3 has 15 residues. Trimming cost V 3 bases and J 3 bases; bases outside gene matches: 3. Germline CDR1 is WNHNN and CDR2 is SYGVQD (reference sequence).

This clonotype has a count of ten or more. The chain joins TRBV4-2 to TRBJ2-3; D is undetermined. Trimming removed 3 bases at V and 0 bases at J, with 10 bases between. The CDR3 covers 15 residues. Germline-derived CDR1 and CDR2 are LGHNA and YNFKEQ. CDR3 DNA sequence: TGTGCCAGCAGCCAGAGACATGCTAGCACAGATACGCAGTATTTT. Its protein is CASSQRHASTDTQYF.

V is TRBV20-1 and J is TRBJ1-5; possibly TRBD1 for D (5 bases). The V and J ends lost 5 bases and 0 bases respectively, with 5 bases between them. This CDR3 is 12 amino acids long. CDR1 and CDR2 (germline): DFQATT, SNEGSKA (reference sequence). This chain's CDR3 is CSADSSNQPQHF. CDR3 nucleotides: TGCAGTGCTGACAGTAGCAATCAGCCCCAGCATTTT.

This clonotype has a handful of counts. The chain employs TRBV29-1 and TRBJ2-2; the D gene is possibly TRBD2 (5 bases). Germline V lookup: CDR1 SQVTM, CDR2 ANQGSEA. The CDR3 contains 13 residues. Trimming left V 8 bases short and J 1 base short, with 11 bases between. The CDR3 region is CSTKRENTGELFF. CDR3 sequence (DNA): TGCAGCACTAAACGGGAGAACACCGGGGAGCTGTTTTTT.

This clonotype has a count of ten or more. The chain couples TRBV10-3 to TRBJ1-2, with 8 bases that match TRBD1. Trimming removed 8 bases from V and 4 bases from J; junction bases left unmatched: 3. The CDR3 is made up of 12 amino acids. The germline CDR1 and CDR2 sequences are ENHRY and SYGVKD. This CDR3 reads CAIWGQVYGYTF. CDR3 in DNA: TGTGCCATCTGGGGACAGGTCTATGGCTACACCTTC.

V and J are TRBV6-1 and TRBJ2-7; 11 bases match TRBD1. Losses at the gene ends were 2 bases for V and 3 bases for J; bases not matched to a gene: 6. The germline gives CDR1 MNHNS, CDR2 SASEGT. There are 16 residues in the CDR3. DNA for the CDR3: TGTGCCAGCAGTGAAAACCCCGGGACAGGGGGCTACGAGCAGTACTTC. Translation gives CASSENPGTGGYEQYF.